One sample yielded the 8 T cell receptor beta chains listed below, sequenced in a study of T-cell memory formation after mild COVID-19. TCRdb called the 5' RACE reads again in MiXCR, with one record for every CDR3 protein. The profile shows 150,000 to 200,000 distinct CDR3 sequences, 16% of them singletons. Specimen: PBMCs or a T cell subset sorted from them (not recorded which). The receptors were gathered from an adult woman who had mild COVID-19 (a few samples of this study predate the infection). Cell type and time point are not known.

This clonotype came up a few times. The chain recombines TRBV7-2 with TRBJ1-4; 8 bases are shared with TRBD1. The CDR3 has 15 residues. V shed 2 bases, J shed 8 bases, and the junction held 7 bases outside the gene matches. Germline lookup yields CDR1 SGHTA and CDR2 FQGNSA. The CDR3 region is CASSLFGQGGEKLFF. CDR3 DNA sequence: TGTGCCAGCAGCTTATTCGGACAGGGAGGAGAAAAACTGTTTTTT. The full variable domain, rest sourced from reference TRBV7-2 and TRBJ1-4, is GAGVSQSPSNKVTEKGKDVELRCDPISGHTALYWYRQSLGQGLEFLIYFQGNSAPDKSGLPSDRFSAERTGGSVSTLTIQRTQQEDSAVYLCASSLFGQGGEKLFFGSGTQLSVL.

The V gene is TRBV5-1, the J gene TRBJ2-3; unclear D gene. The germline V gene encodes CDR1 SGHRS and CDR2 YFSETQ. The CDR3 is 14 residues long. V gave up 4 bases and J gave up 2 bases, with 11 bases separating them. This CDR3 is CASSPDGNTDTQYF. For the CDR3, the DNA is TGCGCCAGCAGCCCGGACGGCAACACAGATACGCAGTATTTT. The variable domain in full, completed from reference TRBV5-1 and TRBJ2-3, reads KAGVTQTPRYLIKTRGQQVTLSCSPISGHRSVSWYQQTPGQGLQFLFEYFSETQRNKGNFPGRFSGRQFSNSRSEMNVSTLELGDSALYLCASSPDGNTDTQYFGPGTRLTVL.

The CDR3 loop reads CASSLVPVGEELGEAFF. CDR3 sequence (DNA): TGTGCCAGCAGCTTAGTTCCCGTAGGGGAAGAATTGGGTGAAGCTTTCTTT. The chain joins TRBV7-8 to TRBJ1-1, with D possibly TRBD1 on 5 matching bases. CDR3 length equals 17 residues. V lost 1 base and J lost 7, with 22 bases in between. Germline CDR1 reads SGHVS; CDR2 reads FQNEAQ.

The chain combines TRBV12-3 or TRBV12-4 with TRBJ2-6; TRBD1 might be the D (6 bases). V lost 5 bases, J lost 14 bases, and 10 bases lay in between. CDR3 size: 11 residues. CDR3 amino acids: CASSPTGILTF. The CDR3 DNA is TGTGCCAGCAGTCCAACAGGGATCCTGACTTTC.

V and J are TRBV6-4 and TRBJ2-1, with D perhaps TRBD2 (6 bases). CDR3 size: 14 residues. Germline V gene sequence: CDR1 MRHNA, CDR2 SNTAGT. V lost 2 bases, J lost 9 bases, and 14 bases lay in between. The DNA of the CDR3 is TGTGCCAGCAGTGACGGGGGGTTTTTCGGTGAGCAGTTCTTC. The encoded protein is CASSDGGFFGEQFF.

Only a few counts were recorded for this clonotype. V is TRBV7-6 and J is TRBJ2-6, with 9 bases that match TRBD1. Germline assignment: CDR1 SGHVS and CDR2 FNYEAQ. The CDR3 is 18 amino acids. J was trimmed by 1 base and V by 2 bases; bases with no gene match: 6. The CDR3: CASSLKGTGRSGANVLTF. The CDR3 DNA follows: TGTGCCAGCAGCTTAAAGGGGACAGGGAGATCTGGGGCCAACGTCCTGACTTTC. The variable domain in full, with the rest retrieved from reference TRBV7-6 and TRBJ2-6, is GAGVSQSPRYKVTKRGQDVALRCDPISGHVSLYWYRQALGQGPEFLTYFNYEAQQDKSGLPNDRFSAERPEGSISTLTIQRTEQRDSAMYRCASSLKGTGRSGANVLTFGAGSRLTVL.

This clonotype was detected only a few times. The chain is built from TRBV6-5 and TRBJ2-7; unclear D gene. Germline values: CDR1 MNHEY, CDR2 SVGAGI. Trimming left V 4 bases short and J 0 bases short, with 7 bases between. The CDR3 is 13 residues long. DNA of the CDR3: TGTGCCAGCAGTTCCCCAGTCTCCTACGAGCAGTACTTC. Translation: CASSSPVSYEQYF.

The chain uses TRBV29-1 and TRBJ2-1; 8 nucleotides align to TRBD1. This CDR3 has 11 residues. After removal of 6 bases from V and 7 bases from J, the junction contained 2 bases not matched to a gene. CDR1 is SQVTM and CDR2 is ANQGSEA in the germline V gene. DNA of the CDR3: TGCAGCGTGAGACAGGGGAATGAGCAGTTCTTC. Its translation: CSVRQGNEQFF.